The present T cell receptor (beta chain) was sequenced within a study of T cells in Graves' hyperthyroidism and ophthalmopathy. Germline CDR1 is MGHRA and CDR2 is YSYEKL. The CDR3 spans 18 residues. Trimming removed 0 bases from V and 0 bases from J; junction bases left unmatched: 8. This clonotype was recorded many times. What it binds is unknown. From RNA transcripts, TCR beta CDR3 regions were amplified. During a first-round RT-PCR of the TCR CDR3, the HTBI primer set was used. Each CDR3 protein is one row after TCRdb ran MiXCR on the multiplex PCR reads. The sample consists of around 600,000 distinct CDR3 sequences, about 14% of them appearing once. The study left out patients who had uncontrolled infection, other autoimmune disease, pregnancy or lactation. Study-wide results and caveats: From stable hyperthyroidism, ophthalmopathy was set apart by a 13 V-J model.

This clonotype originated in a woman aged 50 to 60 with Graves' ophthalmopathy. Sequenced sample: blood. The chain has TRBV4-1 and TRBJ2-1, with TRBD2 matching 7 bases. The CDR3 is CASSQDDPSGSSYNEQFF. CDR3 coding DNA: TGCGCCAGCAGCCAAGACGATCCTAGCGGTAGCTCCTACAATGAGCAGTTCTTC.